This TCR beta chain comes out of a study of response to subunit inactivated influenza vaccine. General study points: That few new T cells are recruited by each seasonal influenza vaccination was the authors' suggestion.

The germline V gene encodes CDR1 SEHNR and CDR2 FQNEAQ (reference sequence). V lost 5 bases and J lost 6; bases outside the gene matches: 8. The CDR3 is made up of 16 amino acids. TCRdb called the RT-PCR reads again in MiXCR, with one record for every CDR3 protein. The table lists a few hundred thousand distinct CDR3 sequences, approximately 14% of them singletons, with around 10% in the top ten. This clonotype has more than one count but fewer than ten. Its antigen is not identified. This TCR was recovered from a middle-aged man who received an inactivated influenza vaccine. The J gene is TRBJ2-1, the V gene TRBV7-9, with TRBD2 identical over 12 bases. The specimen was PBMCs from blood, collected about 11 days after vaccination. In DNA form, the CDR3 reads TGTGCCAGCAGCAGGACTAGCGGGGTTGGGCGCAATGAGCAGTTCTTC. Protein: CASSRTSGVGRNEQFF.